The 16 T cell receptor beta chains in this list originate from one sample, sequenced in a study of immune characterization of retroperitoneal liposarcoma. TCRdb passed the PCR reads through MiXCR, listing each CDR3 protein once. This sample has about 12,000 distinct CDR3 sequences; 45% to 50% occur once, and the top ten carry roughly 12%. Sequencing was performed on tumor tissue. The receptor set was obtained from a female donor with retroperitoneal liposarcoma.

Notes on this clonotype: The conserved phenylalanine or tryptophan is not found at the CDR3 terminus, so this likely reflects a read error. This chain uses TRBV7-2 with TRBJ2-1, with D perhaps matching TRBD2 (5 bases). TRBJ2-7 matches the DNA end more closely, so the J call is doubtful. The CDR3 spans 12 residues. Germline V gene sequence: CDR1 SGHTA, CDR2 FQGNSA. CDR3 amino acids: CASSPTSYEQYA. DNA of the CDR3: TGTGCCAGCAGCCCTACTAGTTACGAGCAGTACGCC.

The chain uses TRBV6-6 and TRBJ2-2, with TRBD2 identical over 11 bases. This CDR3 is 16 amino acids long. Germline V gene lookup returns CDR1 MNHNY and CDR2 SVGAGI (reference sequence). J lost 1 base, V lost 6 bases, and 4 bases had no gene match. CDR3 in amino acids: CASSQGLAVNTGELFF. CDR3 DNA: TGTGCCAGCAGCCAGGGACTAGCGGTGAACACCGGGGAGCTGTTTTTT.

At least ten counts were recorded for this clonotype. CDR3 nucleotides: TGTGCCAGCAGTTACTCGTTCGGGACAGGGATCTACGAGCAGTACTTC. Its translation is CASSYSFGTGIYEQYF. The V gene is TRBV6-5, the J gene TRBJ2-1, with 9 bases identical to TRBD1. Matching the DNA end better, TRBJ2-7 makes the J call doubtful. The V gene's germline CDR1 is MNHEY and CDR2 SVGAGI. CDR3 length equals 16 residues.

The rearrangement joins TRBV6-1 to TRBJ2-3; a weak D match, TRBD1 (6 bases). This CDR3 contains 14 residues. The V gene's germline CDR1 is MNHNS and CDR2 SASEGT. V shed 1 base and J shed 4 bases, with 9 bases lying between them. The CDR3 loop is CASSEGTGSDTQYF. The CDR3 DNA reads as TGTGCCAGCAGTGAAGGAACAGGGTCAGATACGCAGTATTTT.

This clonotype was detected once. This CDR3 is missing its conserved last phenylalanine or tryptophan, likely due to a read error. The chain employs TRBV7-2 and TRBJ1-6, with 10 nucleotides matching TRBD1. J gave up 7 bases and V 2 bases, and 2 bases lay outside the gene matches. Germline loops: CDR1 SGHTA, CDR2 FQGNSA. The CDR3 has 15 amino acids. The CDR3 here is CASSLLTGGNSPLHL. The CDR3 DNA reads TGTGCCAGCAGCTTATTGACAGGGGGCAATTCACCCCTCCACTTG.

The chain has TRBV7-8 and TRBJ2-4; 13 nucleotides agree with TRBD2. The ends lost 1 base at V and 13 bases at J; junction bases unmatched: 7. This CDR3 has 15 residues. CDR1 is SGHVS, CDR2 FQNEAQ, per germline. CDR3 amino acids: CASSLGLAGGGEQYF. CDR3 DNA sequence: TGTGCCAGCAGCTTAGGACTAGCGGGAGGCGGAGAGCAGTACTTC.

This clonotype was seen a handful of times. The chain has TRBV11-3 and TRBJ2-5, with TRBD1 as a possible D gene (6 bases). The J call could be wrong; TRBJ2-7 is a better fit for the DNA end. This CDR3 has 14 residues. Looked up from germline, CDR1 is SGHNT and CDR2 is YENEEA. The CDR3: CASRPTGSKYEQYF. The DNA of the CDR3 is TGTGCCAGCCGACCAACAGGGTCGAAGTACGAGCAGTACTTC.

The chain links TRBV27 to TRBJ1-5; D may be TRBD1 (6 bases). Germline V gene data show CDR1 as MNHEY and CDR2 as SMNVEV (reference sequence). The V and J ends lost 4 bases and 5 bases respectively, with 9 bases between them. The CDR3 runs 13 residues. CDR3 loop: CASSYEGDQPQHF. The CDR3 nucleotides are TGTGCCAGCAGTTATGAGGGGGATCAGCCCCAGCATTTT.

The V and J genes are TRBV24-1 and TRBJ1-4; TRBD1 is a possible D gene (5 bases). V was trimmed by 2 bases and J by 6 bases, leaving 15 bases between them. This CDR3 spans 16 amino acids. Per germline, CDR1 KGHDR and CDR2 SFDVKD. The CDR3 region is CATSDSDQGEHEKLFF. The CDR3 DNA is TGTGCCACCAGTGATTCCGACCAGGGCGAGCATGAAAAACTGTTTTTT.

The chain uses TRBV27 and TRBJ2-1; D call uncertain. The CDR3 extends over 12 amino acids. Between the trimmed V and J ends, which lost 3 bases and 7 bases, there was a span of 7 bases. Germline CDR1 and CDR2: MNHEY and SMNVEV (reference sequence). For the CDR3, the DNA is TGTGCCAGCAGTTTCTCCGGGAATGAGCAGTTCTTC. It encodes CASSFSGNEQFF.

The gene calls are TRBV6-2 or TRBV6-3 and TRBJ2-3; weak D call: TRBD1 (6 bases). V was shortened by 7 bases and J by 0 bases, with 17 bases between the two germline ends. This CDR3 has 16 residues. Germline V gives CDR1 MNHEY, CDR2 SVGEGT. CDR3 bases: TGTGCCAGCAACAGGGAAACATCCACTAGCACAGATACGCAGTATTTT. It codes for CASNRETSTSTDTQYF.

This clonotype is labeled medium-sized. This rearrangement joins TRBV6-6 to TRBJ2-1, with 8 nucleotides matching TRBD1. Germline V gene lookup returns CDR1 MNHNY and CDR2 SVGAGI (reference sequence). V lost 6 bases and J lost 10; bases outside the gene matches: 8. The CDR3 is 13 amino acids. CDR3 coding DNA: TGTGCCAGCAGCCCCCTCGACAGGGGCGAGCAGTTCTTC. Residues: CASSPLDRGEQFF.

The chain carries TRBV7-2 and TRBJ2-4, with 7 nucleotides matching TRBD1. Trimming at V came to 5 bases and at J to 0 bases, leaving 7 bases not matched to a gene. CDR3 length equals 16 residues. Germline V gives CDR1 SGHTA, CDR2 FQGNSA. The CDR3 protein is CASSQIGQVAKNIQYF. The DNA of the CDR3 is TGTGCCAGCAGCCAAATTGGACAGGTAGCCAAAAACATTCAGTACTTC.

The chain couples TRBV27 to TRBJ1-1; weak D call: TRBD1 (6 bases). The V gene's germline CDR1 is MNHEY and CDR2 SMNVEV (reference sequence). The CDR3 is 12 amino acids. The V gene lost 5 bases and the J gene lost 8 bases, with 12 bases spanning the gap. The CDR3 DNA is TGTGCCAGCAGTCGCCCGGGGGCGGAAGCTTTCTTT. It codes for CASSRPGAEAFF.

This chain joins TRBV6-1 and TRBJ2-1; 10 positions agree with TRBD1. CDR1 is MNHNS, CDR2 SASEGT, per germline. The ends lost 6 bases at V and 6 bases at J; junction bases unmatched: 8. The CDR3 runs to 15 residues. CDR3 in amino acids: CASRAGTGVTNEQFF. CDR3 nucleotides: TGTGCCAGCAGAGCCGGGACAGGGGTCACCAATGAGCAGTTCTTC.

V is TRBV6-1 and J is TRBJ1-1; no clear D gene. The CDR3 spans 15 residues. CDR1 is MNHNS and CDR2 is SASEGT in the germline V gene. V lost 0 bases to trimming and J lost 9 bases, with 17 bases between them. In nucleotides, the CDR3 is TGTGCCAGCAGTGAAGCGCTAGGGCCTCTCGAGAAAGCTTTCTTT. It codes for CASSEALGPLEKAFF.